These 18 T cell receptor beta chains originate from one sample sequenced in a study of spatial heterogeneity in lung cancer. General study findings and limits: How many expanded intratumoral alpha and beta TCRs were present tracked the tumor mutation count, which was a count of nonsynonymous mutations.

The time point is: sample taken at primary tumor resection. These TCRs' antigens remain unknown. Via MiXCR, TCRdb re-called the 5' RACE reads, giving one row per CDR3 protein. The data contain 20,000 to 25,000 distinct CDR3 sequences, approximately 15% of them singletons. The material was lung tumor tissue, obtained at surgery. All receptors derive from a female donor with early-stage non-small cell lung cancer.

In its sample, this clonotype is medium-sized. The V call is TRBV27, the J call TRBJ2-7; either TRBD1 or TRBD2 may supply D (5 bases each). The CDR3 is 14 residues long. The germline V and J ends were trimmed by 6 bases and 0 bases, with 12 bases remaining between them. Germline V gene sequence: CDR1 MNHEY, CDR2 SMNVEV (reference sequence). This chain's CDR3 is CASRAGTTSYEQYF. DNA of the CDR3: TGTGCCAGCAGGGCAGGGACGACCTCCTACGAGCAGTACTTC.

The sample holds many counts of this clonotype. This rearrangement joins TRBV20-1 to TRBJ2-1; the D is unclear. The CDR3 sequence is 13 residues long. Germline V gives CDR1 DFQATT, CDR2 SNEGSKA (reference sequence). Trimming took 5 bases from V and 3 from J, leaving 11 bases between them. The CDR3 DNA is TGCAGTGCTCCCGTACGGAACTACAATGAGCAGTTCTTC. Its protein is CSAPVRNYNEQFF.

By sample share, this clonotype is medium-sized. This chain uses TRBV3-1 with TRBJ2-3; 10 bases align to TRBD2. The CDR3 contains 15 residues. V was clipped by 2 bases and J by 8 bases; unmatched bases: 7. Germline CDR1 is LGHDT and CDR2 is YNNKEL (reference sequence). CDR3 sequence reads: CASSQLAGDPSTQYF. CDR3 bases: TGTGCCAGCAGCCAACTAGCGGGGGATCCCTCTACGCAGTATTTT.

The chain joins TRBV5-1 to TRBJ2-7; D is ambiguous. Deletions cut 0 bases from V and 5 bases from J, with 12 bases between. Germline V lookup: CDR1 SGHRS, CDR2 YFSETQ. CDR3 size: 14 residues. CDR3 bases: TGCGCCAGCAGCTTGGAGGCCCCCTCGGACGAGCAGTACTTC. Translated, it gives CASSLEAPSDEQYF.

This clonotype was observed a handful of times. The rearrangement uses TRBV10-3 and TRBJ2-5; a weak D match, TRBD1 (6 bases). V was shortened by 6 bases and J by 2 bases, with 16 bases between the two germline ends. Germline values: CDR1 ENHRY, CDR2 SYGVKD. The length of the CDR3 is 15 residues. CDR3 loop: CAISLLGQGQETQYF. CDR3 sequence (DNA): TGTGCCATCAGCCTTCTGGGCCAGGGGCAAGAGACCCAGTACTTC.

The chain carries TRBV21-1 and TRBJ2-4; TRBD2, the D gene given by the table, was not confirmed from the DNA. TRBV21-1 is a pseudogene segment. This CDR3 contains 16 residues. The CDR3 coding sequence is TGTGCCAGCAGCCCCCGCAAACGGTGGGTTCCGGACATTCAGTACTTC. Protein: CASSPRKRWVPDIQYF.

At least ten counts were recorded for this clonotype. V usage is TRBV29-1 and J usage is TRBJ2-7; D remains ambiguous. CDR1 is SQVTM, CDR2 ANQGSEA, per germline. The length of the CDR3 is 13 residues. Deletions cut 1 base from V and 3 bases from J, with 10 bases between. In DNA, the CDR3 is TGCAGCGTTGAAGTGGGGATTCGCTACGAGCAGTACTTC. The encoded protein is CSVEVGIRYEQYF.

This chain joins TRBV5-1 and TRBJ2-3; the match to TRBD1 covers 8 bases. The length of the CDR3 is 16 residues. With V trimmed by 0 bases and J by 3 bases, 6 bases remained unmatched. The V gene's germline CDR1 is SGHRS and CDR2 YFSETQ. CDR3 in DNA: TGCGCCAGCAGCTTGGGGCGACAGGGGTGGACAGATACGCAGTATTTT. Translated: CASSLGRQGWTDTQYF.

V is TRBV10-3 and J is TRBJ1-1; D is possibly TRBD1 (5 bases). The germline gives CDR1 ENHRY, CDR2 SYGVKD. Trimming took off 6 bases at V and 2 bases at J, with 10 bases between the two ends. CDR3 length equals 13 residues. CDR3 nucleotides: TGTGCCATCAGCTCGACAGTCAACACTGAAGCTTTCTTT. Protein: CAISSTVNTEAFF.

This sequence joins TRBV19 and TRBJ2-1; D gene uncertain. CDR1 and CDR2 from the germline V gene are LNHDA and SQIVND (reference sequence). The CDR3 length is 15 residues. Trimming stripped 5 bases from V and 4 bases from J, with 15 bases between. The CDR3 DNA reads as TGTGCCAGTAGTGTCCAGGAAATATCATACAATGAGCAGTTCTTC. It codes for CASSVQEISYNEQFF.

This clonotype was counted many times. V usage is TRBV5-1 and J usage is TRBJ2-7; TRBD2 is a possible D gene (7 bases). The CDR3 runs to 14 residues. The germline V and J ends were trimmed by 4 bases and 6 bases, with 17 bases remaining between them. Germline V gene lookup returns CDR1 SGHRS and CDR2 YFSETQ. The CDR3 sequence is CASSLPVGGAEQYF. CDR3 in DNA: TGCGCCAGCAGCCTCCCGGTAGGGGGGGCCGAGCAGTACTTC.

V usage is TRBV29-1 and J usage is TRBJ2-7, with D perhaps TRBD1 (5 bases). The CDR3 runs 12 residues. Germline CDR1 SQVTM, CDR2 ANQGSEA. V gave up 1 base and J gave up 5 bases, with 9 bases separating them. The CDR3, as DNA: TGCAGCGTTGAAGGTCAGGGTGACGAGCAGTACTTC. As protein: CSVEGQGDEQYF.

Comments on this clonotype: A much larger clone differs from this one at a single base, so this may be a read error. The chain employs TRBV18 and TRBJ2-6; 9 bases map to TRBD2. The junction had 12 bases not matched to a gene; V was cut back by 1 base and J by 5 bases. CDR3 size: 19 residues. Germline V gene lookup returns CDR1 KGHSH and CDR2 LQKENI. DNA of the CDR3: TGTGCCAGCTCACCACTGGGGAGCGGGAGGCTGACTTGGGCCAACGTCCTGACTTTC. Translating it yields CASSPLGSGRLTWANVLTF.

This clonotype was seen at least ten times. The V and J genes are TRBV28 and TRBJ1-5, with 7 bases that match TRBD1. Germline CDR1 and CDR2: MDHEN and SYDVKM. V gave up 2 bases and J gave up 4 bases; unmatched junction bases: 2. CDR3 length: 14 residues. The CDR3 nucleotides are TGTGCCAGCAGTTTAGGGACAGTAAATCAGCCCCAGCATTTT. This translates into CASSLGTVNQPQHF.

The chain carries TRBV9 and TRBJ2-7; D is unresolved. CDR1 and CDR2 from the germline V gene are SGDLS and YYNGEE. There are 13 residues in the CDR3. V lost 1 base and J 5 bases, leaving 10 bases between the germline ends. DNA for the CDR3: TGTGCCAGCAGCGTAACGCCCCAGAACGAGCAGTACTTC. It translates to CASSVTPQNEQYF.

This clonotype was seen ten or more times. The chain is built from TRBV19 and TRBJ2-1; D might be TRBD2 (5 bases). Germline loops: CDR1 LNHDA, CDR2 SQIVND (reference sequence). Trimming pared 3 bases from V and 11 bases from J, leaving 11 bases between. The CDR3 runs to 12 residues. The CDR3 region is CASSMEAPKQFF. CDR3 nucleotides: TGTGCCAGTAGTATGGAGGCGCCTAAGCAGTTCTTC.

This clonotype was counted many times. The chain recombines TRBV20-1 with TRBJ2-7; 9 positions agree with TRBD2. Germline V CDR1 and CDR2: DFQATT, SNEGSKA (reference sequence). With 5 bases clipped from V and 7 bases from J, the junction kept 9 bases outside the gene matches. CDR3 length: 13 amino acids. In nucleotides, the CDR3 is TGCAGTGCTGCTGCGGGAGGGATTGGTGAGCAGTACTTC. Protein: CSAAAGGIGEQYF.

This clonotype came up many times. The chain couples TRBV18 to TRBJ2-3; no firm D call. Germline CDR1 reads KGHSH; CDR2 reads LQKENI. V lost 0 bases and J 0 bases, leaving 1 base between the germline ends. This CDR3 contains 13 residues. The CDR3 nucleotides are TGTGCCAGCTCACCACCTAGCACAGATACGCAGTATTTT. Its protein product is CASSPPSTDTQYF.